Below, 28 T cell receptor beta chains from the same sample are listed, as sequenced in a study of vaccination and CD4 T cells after COVID-19 (dated by TCRdb to 2022 to 2024). No antigen is known for these receptors. This sample's treatment or condition label indicates: approximately 11-day PBMC culture with coronavirus spike peptide pools or control peptides (ViraFEST assay). The library was generated by PCR. For sequencing, an Illumina iSeq 100 was employed. DNA from cultured CD4+ T cells underwent TCR sequencing with the Oncomine TCR Beta short-read assay at the Johns Hopkins FTIC core. TCRdb reanalyzed the raw reads on its own, using fastp at Q25 for trimming and MiXCR for clone calling, and kept in-frame beta chains. Rows merge per CDR3 protein into single entries with the most common DNA and genes. For this sample the table gives approximately 12,000 distinct CDR3 sequences, of which 60% were detected only once. The ten largest clones represent 8% of the sample.

The sequenced sample consisted of CD4+ T cells from blood, cultured in vitro. These TCRs come from a human donor who had recovered from COVID-19.

This clonotype has only a few counts. The chain couples TRBV7-9 to TRBJ2-5, with 7 bases matching TRBD1. CDR1 SEHNR and CDR2 FQNEAQ come from the germline V gene (reference sequence). The CDR3 consists of 15 residues. V lost 4 bases and J lost 3; bases outside the gene matches: 8. The CDR3 spells CASSYWDSYKETQYF. Here the CDR3 DNA reads TGTGCCAGCAGCTACTGGGACAGCTATAAAGAGACCCAGTACTTC.

The V and J genes are TRBV28 and TRBJ1-5; 7 nucleotides agree with TRBD1. The germline CDR1 and CDR2 sequences are MDHEN and SYDVKM. The length of the CDR3 is 15 residues. V was clipped by 5 bases and J by 5 bases; unmatched bases: 9. The CDR3 protein is CASSEQGRTYQPQHF. As DNA, the CDR3 is TGTGCCAGCAGTGAACAGGGGAGGACCTATCAGCCCCAGCATTTT.

This clonotype was found a few times. The chain is built from TRBV2 and TRBJ1-1; 9 nucleotides match TRBD1. The CDR3 is made up of 16 amino acids. Germline V lookup: CDR1 SNHLY, CDR2 FYNNEI. V lost 4 bases and J lost 1; bases outside the gene matches: 7. Here the CDR3 reads CASSVPLDRGNTEAFF. As DNA, the CDR3 is TGTGCCAGCAGTGTTCCCCTGGACAGGGGGAACACTGAAGCTTTCTTT.

This clonotype appeared a few times. The V gene is TRBV12-3 or TRBV12-4, the J gene TRBJ2-4; tentative D call: TRBD1 (6 bases). Matching the DNA end better, TRBJ2-5 makes the J call doubtful. The CDR3 consists of 12 residues. This chain's CDR3 is CASSGTQETQYF. In nucleotides, the CDR3 is TGTGCCAGCAGCGGGACACAAGAGACCCAGTACTTC.

The V call is TRBV6-1, the J call TRBJ1-5; D gene ambiguous. The CDR3 has 14 residues. Germline values: CDR1 MNHNS, CDR2 SASEGT. Trimming removed 3 bases at V and 9 bases at J, with 15 bases between. The CDR3 region has the DNA TGTGCCAGCAGTGAGTTTACAGCGGATCGGCCCCAGCATTTT. Its translation is CASSEFTADRPQHF.

This clonotype turned up a few times. The rearrangement joins TRBV6-2 or TRBV6-3 to TRBJ1-5; 7 bases agree with TRBD1. V lost 7 bases and J lost 5; bases outside the gene matches: 5. Looked up from germline, CDR1 is MNHEY and CDR2 is SVGEGT. This CDR3 spans 13 amino acids. CDR3 sequence: CASIDRADQPQHF. DNA for the CDR3: TGTGCCAGCATCGACAGGGCGGATCAGCCCCAGCATTTT.

About this clonotype itself: The junction differs from germline at one of its ends, possibly a read error. The chain combines TRBV7-9 with TRBJ2-1, with 7 bases lining up with TRBD2. The CDR3 is 16 amino acids. From germline, CDR1 is SEHNR and CDR2 FQNEAQ (reference sequence). CDR3: CASSLGPGLDANEQFF. CDR3 bases: TGCGCCAGCAGCTTGGGTCCCGGACTAGACGCCAATGAGCAGTTCTTC.

This sequence joins TRBV6-4 and TRBJ2-3, with TRBD2 matching over 7 bases. The junction had 6 bases not matched to a gene; V was cut back by 6 bases and J by 0 bases. CDR3 length: 15 residues. Looked up from germline, CDR1 is MRHNA and CDR2 is SNTAGT. The CDR3: CASSTDSGSTDTQYF. The CDR3 nucleotides are TGTGCCAGCAGCACTGATAGCGGGAGCACAGATACGCAGTATTTT.

Written as DNA, the CDR3 is TGTGCCAGCAGCCAACAGGGAGCGGCCTACAATGAGCAGTTCTTC. Translated: CASSQQGAAYNEQFF. The V gene is TRBV6-1, the J gene TRBJ2-1, with D maybe TRBD1 (6 bases). This CDR3 has 15 amino acids. CDR1 MNHNS and CDR2 SASEGT come from the germline V gene. Trimming cost V 6 bases and J 2 bases, with 14 bases left between them.

The chain has TRBV5-1 and TRBJ2-1, with 7 bases matching TRBD2. Germline loops: CDR1 SGHRS, CDR2 YFSETQ. J lost 15 bases, V lost 4 bases, and 13 bases had no gene match. The length of the CDR3 is 13 residues. CDR3 bases: TGCGCCAGCAGCGAAGCGGGGAGGGAGAGCGGGTTCTTC. This translates into CASSEAGRESGFF.

The CDR3, as DNA: TGTGCCATCAGTGAAAGTGGGGCTGAGAACTATGGCTACACCTTC. Amino acids: CAISESGAENYGYTF. V usage is TRBV10-3 and J usage is TRBJ1-2; perhaps TRBD1 as D (5 bases). Trimming removed 3 bases at V and 2 bases at J, with 13 bases between. CDR3 size: 15 residues. Germline V CDR1 and CDR2: ENHRY, SYGVKD.

This chain joins TRBV20-1 and TRBJ2-7, with 7 bases identical to TRBD2. The CDR3 extends over 15 amino acids. The V segment lost 3 bases and the J segment 6 bases; nucleotides outside the gene matches: 14. Germline V gene lookup returns CDR1 DFQATT and CDR2 SNEGSKA (reference sequence). The CDR3 sequence is CSASLAGVGRVEQYF. In nucleotides, the CDR3 is TGCAGTGCTAGTTTGGCGGGAGTAGGAAGGGTCGAGCAGTACTTC.

The CDR3 here is CSAREKPQGGLAGHYEQYF. CDR3 coding DNA: TGCAGTGCTAGAGAAAAACCCCAAGGGGGACTAGCGGGACATTACGAGCAGTACTTC. V and J are TRBV20-1 and TRBJ2-7; TRBD2 matches 13 bases. V was pared by 0 bases and J by 4 bases, with 15 bases of the junction left unmatched. The CDR3 is made up of 19 amino acids. Germline loops: CDR1 DFQATT, CDR2 SNEGSKA (reference sequence).

The J gene is TRBJ2-3, the V gene TRBV11-1; D might be TRBD2 (6 bases). V was cut by 1 base and J by 2 bases, with 10 bases left in between. CDR1 and CDR2 (germline): SGHAT, FQDESV (reference sequence). The CDR3 has 15 amino acids. The CDR3 region is CASSLGRRATDTQYF. The CDR3 nucleotides read TGTGCCAGCAGCTTAGGAAGGAGGGCCACAGATACGCAGTATTTT.

The rearrangement joins TRBV27 to TRBJ2-5; 12 bases are a match to TRBD2. Germline CDR1 and CDR2: MNHEY and SMNVEV (reference sequence). V gave up 5 bases and J gave up 4 bases; unmatched junction bases: 8. The CDR3 covers 16 residues. Written as DNA, the CDR3 is TGTGCCAGCAGTGTGACTAGCGGGAGTGCGGTAGAGACCCAGTACTTC. This gives the protein CASSVTSGSAVETQYF.

This clonotype was observed a single time. This rearrangement joins TRBV7-2 to TRBJ2-5, with TRBD2 matching 10 bases. The length of the CDR3 is 15 residues. The junction had 8 bases not matched to a gene; V was cut back by 5 bases and J by 5 bases. Germline V gene data show CDR1 as SGHTA and CDR2 as FQGNSA. Written as DNA, the CDR3 is TGTGCCAGCAGCCCCGGGTTTAGCGGGAGGGAGACCCAGTACTTC. Its translation is CASSPGFSGRETQYF.

The chain links TRBV23-1 to TRBJ2-2, with no clear D. TRBV23-1 is labeled an ORF, and its function is uncertain. V lost 4 bases and J lost 5, with 14 bases in between. The CDR3 is 15 residues long. In DNA, the CDR3 is TGCGCCAGCAGTCCCCCCTTACGTTGGACCGGGGAGCTGTTTTTT. Residues: CASSPPLRWTGELFF.

The chain is built from TRBV7-9 and TRBJ2-3; D not certain. The CDR3 spans 12 residues. CDR1 and CDR2 (germline): SEHNR, FQNEAQ (reference sequence). Trimming took 4 bases from V and 9 from J, leaving 11 bases between them. The CDR3 nucleotides are TGTGCCAGCAGCTCCGCAGACGGCACGCAGTATTTT. It yields the protein CASSSADGTQYF.

The chain has TRBV19 and TRBJ2-1, with D perhaps matching TRBD1 (6 bases). V was pared by 6 bases and J by 6 bases, with 12 bases between. Germline V gives CDR1 LNHDA, CDR2 SQIVND (reference sequence). The CDR3 runs to 13 residues. In nucleotides, the CDR3 is TGTGCCAGTAGGGGATTCAGGGGCAATGAGCAGTTCTTC. Translated, it gives CASRGFRGNEQFF.

The V gene is TRBV18, the J gene TRBJ1-2; D gene ambiguous. V was clipped by 1 base and J by 1 base, with 7 bases between them. CDR1 is KGHSH, CDR2 LQKENI, per germline. The CDR3 runs to 14 residues. The CDR3 reads CASSPLEDNYGYTF. The CDR3 DNA is TGTGCCAGCTCACCACTGGAGGATAACTATGGCTACACCTTC.

V and J are TRBV5-4 and TRBJ2-5; the match to TRBD2 covers 8 bases. This CDR3 is 14 amino acids long. CDR1 and CDR2 (germline): SGHNT, YYREEE (reference sequence). With V trimmed by 0 bases and J by 5 bases, 3 bases remained unmatched. The CDR3 protein is CASSLGLAQETQYF. The CDR3 DNA reads TGTGCCAGCAGCTTGGGACTAGCGCAGGAGACCCAGTACTTC.

The J gene is TRBJ1-2, the V gene TRBV20-1; tentative D call: TRBD1 (5 bases). CDR3 length: 13 amino acids. V was clipped by 3 bases and J by 8 bases, with 16 bases between them. CDR1 is DFQATT and CDR2 is SNEGSKA in the germline V gene (reference sequence). In DNA form, the CDR3 reads TGCAGTGCTAGGGGGGTTTGGGGTGAAGGCTACACCTTC. The encoded protein is CSARGVWGEGYTF.

The chain is built from TRBV12-3 or TRBV12-4 and TRBJ2-7, with TRBD1 matching over 8 bases. The CDR3 is 15 residues long. Losses at the gene ends were 2 bases for V and 6 bases for J; bases not matched to a gene: 9. The CDR3, as DNA: TGTGCCAGCAGTTTACACGACAGGGGCGCCAGCGAGCAGTACTTC. This gives the protein CASSLHDRGASEQYF.

This chain connects TRBV12-3 or TRBV12-4 to TRBJ2-2, with no clear D. V gave up 6 bases and J gave up 0 bases, with 14 bases separating them. The CDR3 loop spans 16 amino acids. CDR3 sequence (DNA): TGTGCCAGCAGCCCCGGGTGGCTGACGAACACCGGGGAGCTGTTTTTT. It codes for CASSPGWLTNTGELFF.

The chain joins TRBV20-1 to TRBJ1-3, with a tentative D call TRBD1 (6 bases). CDR3 length: 14 residues. From germline, CDR1 is DFQATT and CDR2 SNEGSKA (reference sequence). The ends were cut back, 5 bases at V and 2 bases at J, with 13 bases in the middle. As DNA, the CDR3 is TGCAGTGCTCCACAGGGCTCCACTGGAAACACCATATATTTT. It encodes CSAPQGSTGNTIYF.

The rearrangement links TRBV7-6 to TRBJ2-1; no firm D call. V gave up 1 base and J gave up 4 bases, with 5 bases separating them. Per the germline V gene, CDR1 is SGHVS and CDR2 is FNYEAQ. The CDR3 has 13 amino acids. In DNA form, the CDR3 reads TGTGCCAGCAGCTTAGTACGGTACAATGAGCAGTTCTTC. Its protein is CASSLVRYNEQFF.

The chain employs TRBV6-5 and TRBJ2-7; D may be TRBD2 (6 bases). Germline V lookup: CDR1 MNHEY, CDR2 SVGAGI. The CDR3 is 14 residues long. V shed 4 bases and J shed 5 bases, with 15 bases lying between them. The CDR3 bases are TGTGCCAGCAGTTCCTTAACGGGAGCCCACGAGCAGTACTTC. It codes for CASSSLTGAHEQYF.

The chain has TRBV6-5 and TRBJ1-6, with 7 bases matching TRBD1. V was clipped by 2 bases and J by 10 bases; unmatched bases: 8. Germline V gene data show CDR1 as MNHEY and CDR2 as SVGAGI. CDR3 size: 15 residues. The CDR3 region is CASSYGYRGISPLHF. In nucleotides, the CDR3 is TGTGCCAGCAGTTACGGTTACAGGGGCATCTCACCCCTCCACTTT.